These T cell receptor beta chains were read from a single sample in a study of identical twins. MiXCR, applied by TCRdb to the 5' RACE reads, yields one record per CDR3 protein. The sample records 1.5 million to 2 million distinct CDR3 sequences, 32% being singletons. Sequencing was carried out using cord blood. Receptors originate from a newborn girl in good health. The conserved cysteine and the conserved F or W are not part of the CDR3 here. D genes are given only for firm matches.

CDR3aa,d_gene,j_gene,v_gene
ASTTGAPYEQY,TRBD1,-,TRBV25-1
ASSEPGSNYGYT,-,TRBJ1-2,TRBV25-1
ASSDGQGGVYEQY,TRBD1,TRBJ2-7,TRBV6-6
ASSQDRHKETQY,TRBD1,TRBJ2-5,TRBV6-2/TRBV6-3
NARNGARRSYEQY,-,-,TRBV20-1
ASRNLAGTYEQY,TRBD2,TRBJ2-7,TRBV2
ASSLESVSAVGGETQY,-,-,TRBV7-8
SASMWETNYGYT,-,TRBJ1-2,TRBV20-1
SARLRDSYNEQY,-,TRBJ2-5,TRBV20-1
ASSLLVAGERYNEQY,TRBD2,-,TRBV12-3/TRBV12-4
ASTGTIGNSPLH,-,TRBJ1-6,TRBV6-5
SAPGQFNQPQH,-,TRBJ1-5,TRBV20-1
ASSFFDRVGETQY,TRBD1,TRBJ2-5,TRBV28
ASSEGMGRTDTQY,-,TRBJ2-3,TRBV6-1
ASSLVLAGGPVGSYNEQF,TRBD2,TRBJ2-1,TRBV4-1
SARDATSGSYYNEQF,TRBD2,TRBJ2-1,TRBV20-1
ASRGTGGGYT,-,TRBJ1-2,TRBV2
SARVPLRQRGTSLNEKLF,-,TRBJ1-4,TRBV20-1
ASSQDSRGGLTEAF,-,TRBJ1-1,TRBV4-2
ASSDPPSYEQY,-,TRBJ2-7,TRBV6-1
ASSQDGSGGYQETQF,TRBD2,TRBJ2-1,TRBV3-1
ASTKRGASNTGELF,TRBD2,TRBJ2-2,TRBV5-1
ASSPLAGETSTQY,TRBD2,TRBJ2-3,TRBV4-2